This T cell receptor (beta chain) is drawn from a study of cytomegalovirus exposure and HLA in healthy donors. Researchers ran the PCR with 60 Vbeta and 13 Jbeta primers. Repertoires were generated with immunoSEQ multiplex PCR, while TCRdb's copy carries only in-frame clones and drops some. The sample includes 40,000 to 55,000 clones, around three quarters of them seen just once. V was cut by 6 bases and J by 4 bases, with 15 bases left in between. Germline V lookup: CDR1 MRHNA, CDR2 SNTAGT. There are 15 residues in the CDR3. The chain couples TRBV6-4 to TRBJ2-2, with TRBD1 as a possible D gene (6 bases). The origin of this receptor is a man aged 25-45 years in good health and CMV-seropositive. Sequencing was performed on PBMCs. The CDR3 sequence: CASSPQGQGTGELFF. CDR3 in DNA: TGTGCCAGCAGCCCCCAGGGGCAGGGCACCGGGGAGCTGTTTTTT.